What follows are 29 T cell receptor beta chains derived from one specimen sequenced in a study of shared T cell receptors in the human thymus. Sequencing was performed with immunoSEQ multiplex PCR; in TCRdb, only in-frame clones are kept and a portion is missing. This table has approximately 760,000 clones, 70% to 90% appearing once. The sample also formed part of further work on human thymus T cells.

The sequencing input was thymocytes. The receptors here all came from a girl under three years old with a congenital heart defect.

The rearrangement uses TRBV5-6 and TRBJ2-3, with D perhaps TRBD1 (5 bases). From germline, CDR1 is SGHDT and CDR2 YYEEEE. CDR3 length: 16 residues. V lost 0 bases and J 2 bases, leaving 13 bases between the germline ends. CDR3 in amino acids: CASSLEGGRATDTQYF. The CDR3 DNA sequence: TGTGCCAGCAGCTTGGAAGGCGGCAGGGCCACAGATACGCAGTATTTT.

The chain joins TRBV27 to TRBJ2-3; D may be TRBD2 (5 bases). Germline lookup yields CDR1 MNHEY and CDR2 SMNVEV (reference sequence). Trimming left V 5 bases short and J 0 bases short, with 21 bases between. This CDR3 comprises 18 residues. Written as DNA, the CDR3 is TGTGCCAGCAGTCTACCCTCCGGGGATTTGTCTAGCACAGATACGCAGTATTTT. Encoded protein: CASSLPSGDLSSTDTQYF.

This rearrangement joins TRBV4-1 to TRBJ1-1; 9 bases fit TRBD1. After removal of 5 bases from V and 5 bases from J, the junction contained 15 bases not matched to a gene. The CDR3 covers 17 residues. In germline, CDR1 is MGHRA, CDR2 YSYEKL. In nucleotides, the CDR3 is TGCGCCAGCAGCGCGCCCCCCAAACAGGGGGCTAGTACTGAAGCTTTCTTT. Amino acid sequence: CASSAPPKQGASTEAFF.

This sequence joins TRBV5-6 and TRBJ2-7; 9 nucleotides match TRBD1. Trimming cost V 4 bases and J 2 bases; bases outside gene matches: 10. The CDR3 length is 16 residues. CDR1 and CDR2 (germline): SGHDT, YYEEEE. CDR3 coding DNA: TGTGCCAGCAGCGCCAAAAAACAGGGGGCAGCCTACGAGCAGTACTTC. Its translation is CASSAKKQGAAYEQYF.

The CDR3 region is CASSALRTGTPSYNEQFF. The CDR3 DNA is TGTGCCAGCAGCGCCCTTAGGACGGGAACCCCCTCCTACAATGAGCAGTTCTTC. The chain employs TRBV9 and TRBJ2-1, with a possible D match to TRBD2 (5 bases). Trimming shortened V by 3 bases and J by 0 bases, and 19 bases separated the two germline ends. CDR1 and CDR2 from the germline V gene are SGDLS and YYNGEE. CDR3 length: 18 residues.

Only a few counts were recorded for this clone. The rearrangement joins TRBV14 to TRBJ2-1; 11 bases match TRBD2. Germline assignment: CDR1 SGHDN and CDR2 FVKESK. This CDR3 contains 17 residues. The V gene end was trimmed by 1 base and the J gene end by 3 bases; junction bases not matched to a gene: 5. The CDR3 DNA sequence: TGTGCCAGCAGCCAAGCCTTAGCGGGGGGGTTCTACAATGAGCAGTTCTTC. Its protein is CASSQALAGGFYNEQFF.

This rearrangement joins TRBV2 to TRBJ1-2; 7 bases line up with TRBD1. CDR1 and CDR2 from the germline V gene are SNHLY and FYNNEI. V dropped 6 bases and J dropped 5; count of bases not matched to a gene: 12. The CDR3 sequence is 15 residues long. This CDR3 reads CASRKKPGQSYGYTF. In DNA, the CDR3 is TGTGCCAGCAGGAAAAAACCGGGACAGAGTTATGGCTACACCTTC. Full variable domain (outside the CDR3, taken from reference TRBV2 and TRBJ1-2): EPEVTQTPSHQVTQMGQEVILRCVPISNHLYFYWYRQILGQKVEFLVSFYNNEISEKSEIFDDQFSVERPDGSNFTLKIRSTKLEDSAMYFCASRKKPGQSYGYTFGSGTRLTVV.

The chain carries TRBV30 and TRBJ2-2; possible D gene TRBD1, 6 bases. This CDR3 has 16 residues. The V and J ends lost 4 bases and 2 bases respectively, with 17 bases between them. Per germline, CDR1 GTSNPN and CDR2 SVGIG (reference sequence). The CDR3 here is CAWTPVDRLNTGELFF. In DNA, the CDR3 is TGTGCCTGGACTCCTGTGGACAGACTTAACACCGGGGAGCTGTTTTTT.

DNA of the CDR3: TGTGCCAGCAGCTTGGAGCCCAATCAGCCCCAGCATTTT. It codes for CASSLEPNQPQHF. V and J are TRBV5-5 and TRBJ1-5, with unresolved D. The ends were cut back, 0 bases at V and 3 bases at J, with 4 bases in the middle. Germline CDR1 SGHKS, CDR2 YYEKEE (reference sequence). The length of the CDR3 is 13 residues.

This chain's CDR3 is CAISASSGGYGYTF. For the CDR3, the DNA is TGTGCCATCAGTGCCTCCAGCGGAGGCTATGGCTACACCTTC. This chain links TRBV10-3 with TRBJ1-2; D is ambiguous. V lost 4 bases and J lost 4, with 13 bases in between. This CDR3 region has 14 residues. CDR1 is ENHRY and CDR2 is SYGVKD in the germline V gene.

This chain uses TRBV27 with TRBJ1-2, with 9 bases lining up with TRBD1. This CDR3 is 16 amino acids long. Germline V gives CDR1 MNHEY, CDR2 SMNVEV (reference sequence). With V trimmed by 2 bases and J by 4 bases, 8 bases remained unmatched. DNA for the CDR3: TGTGCCAGCAGTTTAACCCCGACAGGGGGGAGCTATGGCTACACCTTC. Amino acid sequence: CASSLTPTGGSYGYTF.

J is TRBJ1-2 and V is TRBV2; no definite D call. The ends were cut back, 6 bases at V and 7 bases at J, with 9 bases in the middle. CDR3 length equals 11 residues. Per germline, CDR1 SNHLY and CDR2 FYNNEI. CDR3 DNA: TGTGCCAGCAGATTAGACTTTGGCTACACCTTC. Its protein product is CASRLDFGYTF.

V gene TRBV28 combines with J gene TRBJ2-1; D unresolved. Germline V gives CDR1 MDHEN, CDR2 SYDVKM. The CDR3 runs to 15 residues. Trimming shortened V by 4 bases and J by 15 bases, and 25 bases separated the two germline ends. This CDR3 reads CASSSLPDNRSTRFF. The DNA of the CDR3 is TGTGCCAGCAGTTCCCTCCCTGACAATAGGTCGACGCGGTTCTTC.

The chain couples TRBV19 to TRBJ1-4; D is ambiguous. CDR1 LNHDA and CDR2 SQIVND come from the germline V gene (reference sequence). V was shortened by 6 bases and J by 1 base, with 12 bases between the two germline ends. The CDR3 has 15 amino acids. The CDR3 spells CASRANPGTNEKLFF. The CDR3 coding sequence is TGTGCCAGTAGAGCGAACCCGGGAACTAATGAAAAACTGTTTTTT.

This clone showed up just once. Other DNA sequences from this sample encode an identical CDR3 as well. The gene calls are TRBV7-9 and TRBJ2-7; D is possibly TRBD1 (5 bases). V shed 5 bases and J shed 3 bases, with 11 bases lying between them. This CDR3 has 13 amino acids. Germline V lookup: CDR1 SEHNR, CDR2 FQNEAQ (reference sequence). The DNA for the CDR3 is TGTGCCAGCAGCCTCGGACACAACTACGAGCAGTACTTC. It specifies CASSLGHNYEQYF.

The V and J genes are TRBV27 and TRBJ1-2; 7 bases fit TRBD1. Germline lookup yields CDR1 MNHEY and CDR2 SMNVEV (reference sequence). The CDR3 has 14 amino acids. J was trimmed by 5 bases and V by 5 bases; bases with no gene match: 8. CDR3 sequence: CASSPNRGAYGYTF. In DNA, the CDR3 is TGTGCCAGCAGTCCAAACAGGGGCGCGTATGGCTACACCTTC.

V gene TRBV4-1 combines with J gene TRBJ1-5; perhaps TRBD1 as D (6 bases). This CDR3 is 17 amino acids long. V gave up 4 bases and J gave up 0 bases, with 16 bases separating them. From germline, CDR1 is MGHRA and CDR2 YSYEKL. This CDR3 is CASSPQTARGSNQPQHF. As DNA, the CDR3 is TGCGCCAGCAGCCCACAGACAGCCAGGGGTAGCAATCAGCCCCAGCATTTT.

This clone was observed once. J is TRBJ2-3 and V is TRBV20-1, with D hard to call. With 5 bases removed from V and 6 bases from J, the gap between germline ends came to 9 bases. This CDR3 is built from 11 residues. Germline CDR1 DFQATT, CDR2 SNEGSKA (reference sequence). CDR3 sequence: CSAFNVDTQYF. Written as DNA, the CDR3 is TGCAGTGCTTTCAATGTTGATACGCAGTATTTT.

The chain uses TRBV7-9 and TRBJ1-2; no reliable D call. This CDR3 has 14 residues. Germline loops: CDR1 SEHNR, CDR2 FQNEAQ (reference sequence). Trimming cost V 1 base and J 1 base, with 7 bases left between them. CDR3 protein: CASSLGSVNYGYTF. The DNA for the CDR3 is TGTGCCAGCAGCTTAGGGAGCGTTAACTATGGCTACACCTTC.

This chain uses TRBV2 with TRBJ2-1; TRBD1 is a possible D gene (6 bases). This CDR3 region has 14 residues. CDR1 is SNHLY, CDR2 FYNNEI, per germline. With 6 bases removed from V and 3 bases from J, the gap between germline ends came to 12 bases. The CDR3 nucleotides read TGTGCCAGCAGCAGCAGGGGTGTCTACAATGAGCAGTTCTTC. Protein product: CASSSRGVYNEQFF.

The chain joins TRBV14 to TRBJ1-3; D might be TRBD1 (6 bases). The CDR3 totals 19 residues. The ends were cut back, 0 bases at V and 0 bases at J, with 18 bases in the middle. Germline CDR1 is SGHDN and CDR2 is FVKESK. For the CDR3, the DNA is TGTGCCAGCAGCCAAGATTTGCTCCATTCAGGGGACTCTGGAAACACCATATATTTT. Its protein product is CASSQDLLHSGDSGNTIYF.

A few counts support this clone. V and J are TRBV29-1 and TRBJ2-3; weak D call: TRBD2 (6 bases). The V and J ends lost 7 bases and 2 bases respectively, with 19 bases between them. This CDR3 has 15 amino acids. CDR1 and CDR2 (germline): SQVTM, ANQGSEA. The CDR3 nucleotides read TGCAGCGGCATTCGGGGGAGAAGGGTCACAGATACGCAGTATTTT. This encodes CSGIRGRRVTDTQYF.

The CDR3 nucleotides are TGTGCCAGCAGTCCTGGACAGGGCCAGGACTATGGCTACACCTTC. It specifies CASSPGQGQDYGYTF. The chain has TRBV28 and TRBJ1-2, with 8 positions matching TRBD1. Germline assignment: CDR1 MDHEN and CDR2 SYDVKM. The CDR3 is made up of 15 amino acids. The junction had 8 bases not matched to a gene; V was cut back by 5 bases and J by 3 bases.

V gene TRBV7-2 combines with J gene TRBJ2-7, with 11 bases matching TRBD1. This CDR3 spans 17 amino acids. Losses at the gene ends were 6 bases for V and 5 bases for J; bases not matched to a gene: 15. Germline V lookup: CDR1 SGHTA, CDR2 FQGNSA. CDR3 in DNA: TGTGCCAGCAGTGTAGGGACAGGGGGTATTCCGACTAACGAGCAGTACTTC. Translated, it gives CASSVGTGGIPTNEQYF.

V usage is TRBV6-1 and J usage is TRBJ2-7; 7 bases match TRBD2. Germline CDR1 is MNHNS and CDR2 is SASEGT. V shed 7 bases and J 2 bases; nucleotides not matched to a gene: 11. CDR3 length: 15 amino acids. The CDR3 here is CASTDGTTDPYEQYF. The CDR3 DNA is TGTGCCAGCACCGACGGGACTACCGACCCCTACGAGCAGTACTTC.

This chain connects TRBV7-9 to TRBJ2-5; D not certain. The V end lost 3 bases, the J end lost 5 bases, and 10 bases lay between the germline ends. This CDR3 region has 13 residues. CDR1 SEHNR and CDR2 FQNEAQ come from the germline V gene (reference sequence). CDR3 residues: CASSFENRETQYF. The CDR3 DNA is TGTGCCAGCAGCTTCGAGAACCGGGAGACCCAGTACTTC.

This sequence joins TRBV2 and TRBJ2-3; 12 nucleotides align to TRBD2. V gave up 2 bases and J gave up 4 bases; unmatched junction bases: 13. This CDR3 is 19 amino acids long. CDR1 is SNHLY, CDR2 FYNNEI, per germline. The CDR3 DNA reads TGTGCCAGCAGTGAAAATCTAGCGGGGGGGCGGGATGGTTCAGATACGCAGTATTTT. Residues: CASSENLAGGRDGSDTQYF.

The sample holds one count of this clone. CDR3 in DNA: TGTGCCAGCAGCCCAGGCGGTACGGACAGATTCTCCTACGAGCAGTACTTC. Translation gives CASSPGGTDRFSYEQYF. This sequence joins TRBV5-6 and TRBJ2-7; TRBD1 might be the D (6 bases). V gave up 4 bases and J gave up 0 bases, with 20 bases separating them. CDR3 length equals 17 residues. The V gene's germline CDR1 is SGHDT and CDR2 YYEEEE.

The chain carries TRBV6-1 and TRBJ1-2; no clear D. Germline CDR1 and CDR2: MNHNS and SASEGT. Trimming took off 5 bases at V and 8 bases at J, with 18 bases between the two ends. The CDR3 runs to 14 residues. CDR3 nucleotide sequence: TGTGCCAGCAGTACCACAAGACGGGTAGGAGGCTACACCTTC. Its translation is CASSTTRRVGGYTF.